The 31 T cell receptor beta chains below were found in one sample sequenced in a study of response to subunit inactivated influenza vaccine. TCRdb fed the RT-PCR reads into MiXCR, producing one record per CDR3 protein. The profile covers approximately 700,000 distinct CDR3 sequences, with approximately 15% appearing a single time and 11% taken by the ten largest. Here the sequenced sample was PBMCs from blood, taken roughly 12 days after vaccination. Receptors were obtained from a man aged 45-60 years who received an inactivated influenza vaccine.

This clonotype was seen a few times. This sequence joins TRBV15 and TRBJ2-1; weak D call: TRBD2 (5 bases). V lost 5 bases and J lost 3, with 8 bases in between. In germline, CDR1 is LNHNV, CDR2 YYDKDF (reference sequence). CDR3 length: 13 amino acids. The DNA of the CDR3 is TGTGCCACCAGCGGACGGGGCTACAATGAGCAGTTCTTC. Amino acids: CATSGRGYNEQFF.

This sequence joins TRBV5-6 and TRBJ2-5; 10 bases fit TRBD2. The germline CDR1 and CDR2 sequences are SGHDT and YYEEEE. V gave up 4 bases and J gave up 1 base; unmatched junction bases: 13. The length of the CDR3 is 18 residues. CDR3 in amino acids: CASSRTSGALSSQETQYF. CDR3 nucleotides: TGTGCCAGCAGCCGGACTAGCGGAGCACTGTCATCCCAAGAGACCCAGTACTTC.

This clonotype was detected only a few times. The chain has TRBV6-2 or TRBV6-3 and TRBJ2-3; D might be TRBD2 (6 bases). Trimming left V 4 bases short and J 4 bases short, with 18 bases between. The CDR3 has 16 amino acids. Germline V gene lookup returns CDR1 MNHEY and CDR2 SVGEGT. The chain's CDR3 is CASSSSSDPSPDTQYF. The CDR3 nucleotides are TGTGCCAGCAGTTCTTCTAGCGATCCTTCCCCAGATACGCAGTATTTT.

The sample holds many counts of this clonotype. This chain links TRBV15 with TRBJ2-6, with TRBD1 matching over 11 bases. V dropped 8 bases and J dropped 2; count of bases not matched to a gene: 5. The CDR3 has 16 residues. Germline V CDR1 and CDR2: LNHNV, YYDKDF (reference sequence). CDR3 nucleotide sequence: TGTGCCACCGTCGGGACAGGGGGACCTGGGGCCAACGTCCTGACTTTC. Its protein product is CATVGTGGPGANVLTF.

This clonotype has only a few counts. J is TRBJ2-1 and V is TRBV28; D may be TRBD2 (6 bases). Trimming took 1 base from V and 7 from J, leaving 17 bases between them. Germline CDR1 is MDHEN and CDR2 is SYDVKM. This CDR3 is built from 16 residues. This chain's CDR3 is CASSLFTSPGGNEQFF. CDR3 DNA: TGTGCCAGCAGTTTATTTACTAGCCCCGGAGGTAATGAGCAGTTCTTC.

This rearrangement joins TRBV7-2 to TRBJ1-6, with 7 bases identical to TRBD1. V was clipped by 2 bases and J by 9 bases; unmatched bases: 10. Germline CDR1 reads SGHTA; CDR2 reads FQGNSA. The CDR3 runs 16 residues. The CDR3 sequence is CASSLQGQLVPSPLHF. As DNA, the CDR3 is TGTGCCAGCAGCTTACAGGGACAGTTGGTCCCTTCACCCCTCCACTTT.

This clonotype has at least ten counts. V usage is TRBV29-1 and J usage is TRBJ2-1; TRBD2 matches 7 bases. With 4 bases clipped from V and 5 bases from J, the junction kept 14 bases outside the gene matches. Looked up from germline, CDR1 is SQVTM and CDR2 is ANQGSEA. This CDR3 spans 16 amino acids. DNA for the CDR3: TGCAGCGTTGGGGGGGGACTTTTCGCCGGGCACAATGAGCAGTTCTTC. It yields the protein CSVGGGLFAGHNEQFF.

The V call is TRBV7-9, the J call TRBJ2-2; the D call may be TRBD1 or TRBD2 (5 bases each). CDR1 and CDR2 from the germline V gene are SEHNR and FQNEAQ (reference sequence). The CDR3 is 17 amino acids. V was pared by 1 base and J by 4 bases, with 16 bases between. The CDR3 here is CASSLVWGRVATGELFF. DNA for the CDR3: TGTGCCAGCAGCTTAGTTTGGGGGAGAGTGGCCACCGGGGAGCTGTTTTTT.

This clonotype has at least ten counts. The chain recombines TRBV7-2 with TRBJ2-5; D not resolved. Germline CDR1 SGHTA, CDR2 FQGNSA. CDR3 size: 13 residues. Trimming shortened V by 1 base and J by 4 bases, and 7 bases separated the two germline ends. The CDR3: CASSLGELETQYF. The DNA for the CDR3 is TGTGCCAGCAGCTTAGGGGAATTAGAGACCCAGTACTTC.

This clonotype was found a few times. This chain links TRBV29-1 with TRBJ1-1; 7 bases align to TRBD1. Germline CDR1 reads SQVTM; CDR2 reads ANQGSEA. The ends lost 6 bases at V and 0 bases at J; junction bases unmatched: 4. The CDR3 extends over 13 amino acids. CDR3 sequence reads: CSVTGRLNTEAFF. DNA of the CDR3: TGCAGCGTGACAGGGAGGTTGAACACTGAAGCTTTCTTT.

The chain couples TRBV19 to TRBJ2-1; 10 positions agree with TRBD2. Per the germline V gene, CDR1 is LNHDA and CDR2 is SQIVND (reference sequence). CDR3 length: 16 residues. V shed 5 bases, J shed 1 base, and the junction held 5 bases outside the gene matches. CDR3 nucleotides: TGTGCCAGTAGTCAGTCTAGCGGGAGTTCCTACAATGAGCAGTTCTTC. Its translation is CASSQSSGSSYNEQFF. Full variable domain (outside the CDR3, taken from reference TRBV19 and TRBJ2-1): DGGITQSPKYLFRKEGQNVTLSCEQNLNHDAMYWYRQDPGQGLRLIYYSQIVNDFQKGDIAEGYSVSREKKESFPLTVTSAQKNPTAFYLCASSQSSGSSYNEQFFGPGTRLTVL.

V is TRBV6-2 or TRBV6-3 and J is TRBJ2-7; the D gene is possibly TRBD1 (6 bases). Trimming took 7 bases from V and 6 from J, leaving 13 bases between them. This CDR3 is built from 12 residues. Germline lookup yields CDR1 MNHEY and CDR2 SVGEGT. The CDR3 region is CASTTVGGEQYF. CDR3 coding DNA: TGTGCCAGCACCACGGTAGGGGGCGAGCAGTACTTC.

V is TRBV6-1 and J is TRBJ1-2, with 7 bases identical to TRBD1. The germline CDR1 and CDR2 sequences are MNHNS and SASEGT. With V trimmed by 6 bases and J by 8 bases, 9 bases remained unmatched. There are 13 residues in the CDR3. As DNA, the CDR3 is TGTGCCAGCAGGGCCCGGGACAGAGCCGGCTACACCTTC. It translates to CASRARDRAGYTF.

The J gene is TRBJ2-3, the V gene TRBV28; weak D call: TRBD2 (6 bases). The CDR3 length is 16 residues. CDR1 is MDHEN and CDR2 is SYDVKM in the germline V gene. V lost 1 base to trimming and J lost 3 bases, with 14 bases between them. The CDR3 is CASSLFRGAGTDTQYF. The CDR3 region has the DNA TGTGCCAGCAGTTTATTTCGGGGCGCGGGAACAGATACGCAGTATTTT.

This clonotype has ten or more counts. The gene calls are TRBV12-3 or TRBV12-4 and TRBJ1-6, with 7 bases identical to TRBD1. The CDR3 is 15 residues long. The V gene end was trimmed by 6 bases and the J gene end by 7 bases; junction bases not matched to a gene: 9. The CDR3 reads CASSIGRGSNSPLHF. Written as DNA, the CDR3 is TGTGCCAGCAGCATAGGCAGGGGGTCCAATTCACCCCTCCACTTT.

V usage is TRBV7-6 and J usage is TRBJ2-5; no clear D gene. The CDR3 length is 14 residues. Trimming removed 5 bases at V and 1 base at J, with 11 bases between. Per the germline V gene, CDR1 is SGHVS and CDR2 is FNYEAQ. The DNA of the CDR3 is TGTGCCAGCAGCCCTGGCTGGGGCCAAGAGACCCAGTACTTC. Amino acids: CASSPGWGQETQYF.

In DNA form, the CDR3 reads TGCAGTGCTAGTCGCGGGGCGCAGGGTTCATATGGCTACACCTTC. This translates into CSASRGAQGSYGYTF. This chain joins TRBV20-1 and TRBJ1-2; D may be TRBD1 (5 bases). Germline CDR1 DFQATT, CDR2 SNEGSKA (reference sequence). The V and J ends lost 3 bases and 5 bases respectively, with 19 bases between them. The CDR3 spans 15 residues.

This clonotype was found a few times. This rearrangement joins TRBV29-1 to TRBJ2-1, with D perhaps TRBD2 (7 bases). The CDR3 is 19 residues long. The germline V gene has CDR1 SQVTM and CDR2 ANQGSEA. Trimming took 7 bases from V and 5 from J, leaving 33 bases between them. CDR3 protein: CSAPPVARGGGDGDNEQFF. CDR3 nucleotide sequence: TGCAGCGCCCCCCCCGTGGCCAGAGGGGGGGGGGACGGCGACAATGAGCAGTTCTTC.

V usage is TRBV15 and J usage is TRBJ2-7; 8 nucleotides match TRBD1. Trimming took 5 bases from V and 5 from J; bases not matched to a gene: 8. The length of the CDR3 is 14 residues. Germline V gives CDR1 LNHNV, CDR2 YYDKDF (reference sequence). The DNA for the CDR3 is TGTGCCACCAGCTCCGGGACAGGTGGCAACGAGCAGTACTTC. Encoded protein: CATSSGTGGNEQYF.

The chain recombines TRBV19 with TRBJ1-5; TRBD1 agrees at 7 bases. V lost 7 bases and J lost 2; bases outside the gene matches: 20. CDR3 length equals 19 residues. The germline V gene has CDR1 LNHDA and CDR2 SQIVND (reference sequence). In nucleotides, the CDR3 is TGTGCCAGTACCGCATTACCACAGGGGCCGGCTACGGGCAATCAGCCCCAGCATTTT. Translation gives CASTALPQGPATGNQPQHF. The variable domain in full, completed from reference TRBV19 and TRBJ1-5, reads DGGITQSPKYLFRKEGQNVTLSCEQNLNHDAMYWYRQDPGQGLRLIYYSQIVNDFQKGDIAEGYSVSREKKESFPLTVTSAQKNPTAFYLCASTALPQGPATGNQPQHFGDGTRLSIL.

This clonotype was found a few times. This rearrangement joins TRBV29-1 to TRBJ2-2; 9 bases line up with TRBD1. The J segment lost 5 bases and the V segment lost 7 bases, leaving 8 bases of the junction unmatched. Germline CDR1 and CDR2: SQVTM and ANQGSEA. CDR3 length equals 14 residues. The CDR3 loop reads CSGIQGAQTGELFF. CDR3 coding DNA: TGCAGCGGGATACAGGGGGCGCAAACCGGGGAGCTGTTTTTT.

This clonotype has at least ten counts. The chain uses TRBV12-3 or TRBV12-4 and TRBJ1-2, with a possible D match to TRBD1 (5 bases). The CDR3 consists of 14 residues. V dropped 6 bases and J dropped 5 bases, with 16 bases sitting between them. The CDR3 region has the DNA TGTGCCAGCAGCCCCTGGCAGGGAAGTTATGGCTACACCTTC. Translation gives CASSPWQGSYGYTF.

DNA for the CDR3: TGTGCCAGCAGCGCCCGGACTGGGTACAATGAGCAGTTCTTC. The encoded protein is CASSARTGYNEQFF. V and J are TRBV9 and TRBJ2-1, with D perhaps TRBD2 (5 bases). Germline V gives CDR1 SGDLS, CDR2 YYNGEE. With 3 bases removed from V and 4 bases from J, the gap between germline ends came to 11 bases. The CDR3 is 14 residues long.

This clonotype was counted many times. The chain links TRBV28 to TRBJ2-7; a possible D gene is TRBD1 (6 bases). V lost 8 bases to trimming and J lost 6 bases, with 20 bases between them. The CDR3 spans 14 residues. Germline V gives CDR1 MDHEN, CDR2 SYDVKM. This chain's CDR3 is CASGGGSLVREQYF. For the CDR3, the DNA is TGTGCCAGCGGTGGGGGCAGCTTAGTACGCGAGCAGTACTTC. Looking up the rest from reference TRBV28 and TRBJ2-7 gives the full variable domain: DVKVTQSSRYLVKRTGEKVFLECVQDMDHENMFWYRQDPGLGLRLIYFSYDVKMKEKGDIPEGYSVSREKKERFSLILESASTNQTSMYLCASGGGSLVREQYFGPGTRLTVT.

This clonotype has just a few counts. The chain carries TRBV18 and TRBJ1-4; a possible D gene is TRBD1 (6 bases). CDR1 is KGHSH and CDR2 is LQKENI in the germline V gene. V was pared by 3 bases and J by 3 bases, with 11 bases between. This CDR3 spans 15 amino acids. CDR3 nucleotides: TGTGCCAGCTCACCTTCGACAGGCTCTAATGAAAAACTGTTTTTT. As protein: CASSPSTGSNEKLFF.

This clonotype has a handful of counts. In DNA form, the CDR3 reads TGCAGTGCTAGATCCCCTGCGGGGGGGCCCGGTGGCACAGATACGCAGTATTTT. Translating gives CSARSPAGGPGGTDTQYF. The V gene is TRBV20-1, the J gene TRBJ2-3; 9 bases agree with TRBD2. CDR3 length: 18 amino acids. From germline, CDR1 is DFQATT and CDR2 SNEGSKA (reference sequence). J gave up 1 base and V 2 bases, and 13 bases lay outside the gene matches.

Only a few counts were recorded for this clonotype. This chain links TRBV27 with TRBJ2-7; the match to TRBD2 covers 9 bases. V lost 5 bases to trimming and J lost 6 bases; unmatched junction nucleotides: 14. CDR3 size: 16 residues. CDR1 is MNHEY and CDR2 is SMNVEV in the germline V gene (reference sequence). CDR3 sequence reads: CASSLPPLAGLSEQYF. The CDR3, as DNA: TGTGCCAGCAGTCTCCCACCGCTAGCGGGATTATCCGAGCAGTACTTC.

The table lists this clonotype with a few counts. The rearrangement uses TRBV12-3 or TRBV12-4 and TRBJ2-7, with a weak D call TRBD2 (5 bases). V lost 3 bases to trimming and J lost 6 bases, with 9 bases between them. This CDR3 contains 12 residues. The CDR3 here is CASSFSEGEQYF. CDR3 coding DNA: TGTGCCAGCAGTTTTAGCGAAGGCGAGCAGTACTTC.

V usage is TRBV14 and J usage is TRBJ2-6; the D is unclear. V gave up 3 bases and J gave up 1 base, with 13 bases separating them. The CDR3 covers 17 residues. The germline V gene has CDR1 SGHDN and CDR2 FVKESK. The CDR3 loop is CASSQDSVFSGANVLTF. The CDR3 DNA is TGTGCCAGCAGCCAGGATTCAGTATTTTCTGGGGCCAACGTCCTGACTTTC.

Many counts were recorded for this clonotype. The chain recombines TRBV29-1 with TRBJ1-1, with D uncertain. The V gene lost 0 bases and the J gene lost 11 bases, with 13 bases spanning the gap. Germline lookup yields CDR1 SQVTM and CDR2 ANQGSEA. The CDR3 has 12 amino acids. The CDR3, as DNA: TGCAGCGTTGAAGAGTCCCCTCACGAGGCTTTCTTT. Translated: CSVEESPHEAFF.

This clonotype appeared many times. The chain has TRBV18 and TRBJ2-7; 9 nucleotides match TRBD1. Germline V CDR1 and CDR2: KGHSH, LQKENI. The CDR3 is 15 residues long. The V segment lost 8 bases and the J segment 7 bases; nucleotides outside the gene matches: 15. The CDR3 nucleotides read TGTGCCAGCAGTCCTCCGGGACAGGGTTTGGGGGAGCAGTACTTC. It is translated as CASSPPGQGLGEQYF. Complete variable domain (other parts from reference TRBV18 and TRBJ2-7): NAGVMQNPRHLVRRRGQEARLRCSPMKGHSHVYWYRQLPEEGLKFMVYLQKENIIDESGMPKERFSAEFPKEGPSILRIQQVVRGDSAAYFCASSPPGQGLGEQYFGPGTRLTVT.